Presented here are 32 T cell receptor beta chains from one specimen sequenced in a study of identical twins (dated by TCRdb to 2016 to 2018). Libraries came from 5' RACE. The instrument was an Illumina HiSeq 2000. TCRdb reprocessing: public reads trimmed at Q25 with fastp, clones called with MiXCR, in-frame beta chains kept. Rows are combined by CDR3 protein, so each entry shows the most common genes and DNA. The sample profile shows 550,000 to 700,000 distinct CDR3 sequences; 21% of them were found once. The ten largest account for 4% to 4.5% of the sample. These same records also appear under a second study, on T cells expressing NK-cell markers.

The material sequenced was PBMCs. These receptors all come from a woman aged 18-29 years in good health.

The chain links TRBV20-1 to TRBJ2-1; D may be TRBD1 (5 bases). The CDR3 loop spans 15 amino acids. The V end was cut by 6 bases, the J end by 6 bases, with 21 bases between. Germline V lookup: CDR1 DFQATT, CDR2 SNEGSKA (reference sequence). In DNA, the CDR3 is TGCAGTGCCATCCTCCCGCGGACAACAAGCAATGAGCAGTTCTTC. This gives the protein CSAILPRTTSNEQFF.

The J gene is TRBJ2-3, the V gene TRBV12-3 or TRBV12-4; 10 bases agree with TRBD2. Unmatched junction bases numbered 6, after V lost 7 bases and J lost 5 bases. The CDR3 length is 14 residues. CDR3 amino acids: CASILSGRVDTQYF. The CDR3 nucleotides read TGTGCCAGCATCCTCAGCGGGAGGGTAGATACGCAGTATTTT.

The chain employs TRBV30 and TRBJ2-3; TRBD2 aligns across 11 bases. The junction had 9 bases not matched to a gene; V was cut back by 3 bases and J by 10 bases. This CDR3 comprises 14 residues. The germline CDR1 and CDR2 sequences are GTSNPN and SVGIG (reference sequence). In DNA, the CDR3 is TGTGCCTGGAGCCCGGGACTAGCGGAGGAAGCGCAGTATTTT. Protein sequence: CAWSPGLAEEAQYF.

This clonotype was counted a few times. The rearrangement joins TRBV12-3 or TRBV12-4 to TRBJ2-7; a weak D match, TRBD2 (6 bases). Trimming removed 8 bases from V and 4 bases from J, with 18 bases in between. This CDR3 has 14 residues. The CDR3 DNA follows: TGTGCCAGCGCCCCGGCACCGGGAGCTTACGAGCAGTACTTC. It yields the protein CASAPAPGAYEQYF.

This clonotype came up many times. The chain links TRBV12-3 or TRBV12-4 to TRBJ2-7; D is undetermined. Trimming removed 3 bases at V and 0 bases at J, with 3 bases between. The CDR3 extends over 12 amino acids. The CDR3 spells CASSFRSYEQYF. The CDR3 bases are TGTGCCAGCAGTTTCCGCTCCTACGAGCAGTACTTC.

This clonotype has just a few counts. V is TRBV5-5 and J is TRBJ1-2; 7 nucleotides line up with TRBD1. Germline CDR1 SGHKS, CDR2 YYEKEE (reference sequence). J was trimmed by 0 bases and V by 5 bases; bases with no gene match: 13. The CDR3 runs to 17 residues. The CDR3 loop is CASRRPGTASPNYGYTF. The CDR3 nucleotides are TGTGCCAGCAGGCGTCCCGGGACAGCCTCACCTAACTATGGCTACACCTTC.

This clonotype was detected ten times or more. The rearrangement links TRBV9 to TRBJ2-1; 7 positions match TRBD2. Germline CDR1 SGDLS, CDR2 YYNGEE. V was clipped by 4 bases and J by 4 bases; unmatched bases: 11. This CDR3 region has 16 residues. The CDR3 loop is CASSQGAGVGYNEQFF. CDR3 nucleotides: TGTGCCAGCAGCCAAGGGGCGGGAGTGGGGTACAATGAGCAGTTCTTC.

The V call is TRBV29-1, the J call TRBJ2-1, with TRBD2 as a possible D gene (6 bases). This CDR3 is built from 16 residues. Between the trimmed V and J ends, which lost 4 bases and 6 bases, there was a span of 22 bases. Germline CDR1 reads SQVTM; CDR2 reads ANQGSEA. CDR3 in DNA: TGCAGCGTTGTTGGGTTCGCGGGAATTGCCATCAATGAGCAGTTCTTC. The encoded protein is CSVVGFAGIAINEQFF.

This chain uses TRBV6-7 with TRBJ2-7, with 7 bases aligning to TRBD2. TRBV6-7 is known as an ORF, though its function is uncertain. Trimming removed 3 bases from V and 2 bases from J; junction bases left unmatched: 7. The CDR3 has 15 residues. CDR3 in amino acids: CASSYPGTNPYEQYF. In DNA form, the CDR3 reads TGTGCCAGCAGTTATCCCGGGACTAACCCCTACGAGCAGTACTTC.

The V gene is TRBV7-9, the J gene TRBJ2-5, with D maybe TRBD1 (5 bases). Trimming took off 1 base at V and 5 bases at J, with 11 bases between the two ends. Germline CDR1 is SEHNR and CDR2 is FQNEAQ (reference sequence). This CDR3 comprises 14 residues. Here the CDR3 reads CASSLVQGQETQYF. The CDR3 region has the DNA TGTGCCAGCAGCTTAGTGCAGGGCCAGGAGACCCAGTACTTC.

The genes are TRBV20-1 and TRBJ1-3; no clear D gene. Trimming stripped 3 bases from V and 2 bases from J, with 8 bases between. CDR3 size: 13 residues. CDR1 DFQATT and CDR2 SNEGSKA come from the germline V gene (reference sequence). The CDR3 nucleotides read TGCAGTGCTAGGAAGGAGGCTGGAAACACCATATATTTT. Amino acid sequence: CSARKEAGNTIYF.

This clonotype has more than one count but fewer than ten. This chain connects TRBV20-1 to TRBJ2-7; TRBD2 aligns across 8 bases. Germline V CDR1 and CDR2: DFQATT, SNEGSKA (reference sequence). Unmatched junction bases numbered 12, after V lost 2 bases and J lost 3 bases. This CDR3 is built from 16 residues. This chain's CDR3 is CSARRGGVAGNYEQYF. DNA for the CDR3: TGCAGTGCTAGAAGGGGAGGTGTAGCGGGAAACTACGAGCAGTACTTC.

This clonotype was detected a few times. The chain is built from TRBV4-3 and TRBJ1-2; 9 bases fit TRBD1. The ends lost 8 bases at V and 8 bases at J; junction bases unmatched: 12. This CDR3 region has 14 residues. Germline CDR1 LGHNA, CDR2 YSLEER. Here the CDR3 DNA reads TGCGCCAGCTCGGTAGAACAGGGGGCGCCCGGCTACACCTTC. The encoded protein is CASSVEQGAPGYTF.

This clonotype turned up a few times. The J gene is TRBJ2-1, the V gene TRBV15, with D tentatively TRBD2 (5 bases). The germline gives CDR1 LNHNV, CDR2 YYDKDF (reference sequence). The CDR3 covers 12 residues. With 3 bases removed from V and 12 bases from J, the gap between germline ends came to 12 bases. CDR3 in DNA: TGTGCCACCAGCAGCACTAGTCATGGGCAGTTCTTC. Amino acids: CATSSTSHGQFF.

This clonotype was seen a few times. The V gene is TRBV10-3, the J gene TRBJ1-2, with D possibly matching TRBD1 (6 bases). Germline CDR1 and CDR2: ENHRY and SYGVKD. The CDR3 has 15 residues. V was clipped by 2 bases and J by 0 bases, with 10 bases between them. As DNA, the CDR3 is TGTGCCATCAGTGAGGGGGACAAAGCTAACTATGGCTACACCTTC. Amino acid sequence: CAISEGDKANYGYTF.

The chain carries TRBV5-1 and TRBJ1-1; possible D gene TRBD1, 6 bases. This CDR3 has 15 residues. Trimming left V 4 bases short and J 0 bases short, with 13 bases between. Germline V CDR1 and CDR2: SGHRS, YFSETQ. The CDR3 sequence is CASSQDSLMNTEAFF. As DNA, the CDR3 is TGCGCCAGCAGCCAGGACAGTCTCATGAACACTGAAGCTTTCTTT.

For this clonotype: Germline is not matched at one junction end, which may reflect a read error. The rearrangement joins TRBV7-7 to TRBJ2-5; 8 bases are a match to TRBD2. The CDR3 spans 16 residues. Germline V gene sequence: CDR1 SSHAT, CDR2 FNYEAQ (reference sequence). CDR3 in amino acids: CASSPGVAGSQEPQYF. The CDR3 nucleotides read TGTGCCAGCAGCCCAGGTGTAGCGGGATCCCAAGAGCCCCAGTACTTC.

There are a few counts of this clonotype. The gene calls are TRBV6-1 and TRBJ2-1, with 11 nucleotides matching TRBD2. This CDR3 is built from 15 residues. The J segment lost 6 bases and the V segment lost 7 bases, leaving 8 bases of the junction unmatched. The germline V gene has CDR1 MNHNS and CDR2 SASEGT. CDR3 sequence (DNA): TGTGCCAGCACCTTTAGCGGGAGGGGCGGCAATGAGCAGTTCTTC. This codes for CASTFSGRGGNEQFF.

This clonotype has a handful of counts. The V gene is TRBV6-5, the J gene TRBJ2-1, with 10 bases identical to TRBD2. From germline, CDR1 is MNHEY and CDR2 SVGAGI. The CDR3 totals 16 residues. V lost 0 bases to trimming and J lost 8 bases; unmatched junction nucleotides: 7. The DNA for the CDR3 is TGTGCCAGCAGTTACTCCCCGGCTAGCGGGAGAGATGAGCAGTTCTTC. Protein product: CASSYSPASGRDEQFF.

This clonotype was seen more than once but under ten times. The chain joins TRBV20-1 to TRBJ2-1, with 15 nucleotides matching TRBD2. The CDR3 is made up of 19 amino acids. Per germline, CDR1 DFQATT and CDR2 SNEGSKA (reference sequence). V lost 3 bases and J lost 0; bases outside the gene matches: 9. The CDR3 loop reads CSARKIGLAGGPSYNEQFF. The CDR3 DNA reads as TGCAGTGCTAGGAAGATCGGACTAGCGGGAGGGCCCTCCTACAATGAGCAGTTCTTC.

This clonotype appeared a few times. V is TRBV20-1 and J is TRBJ1-1; 8 bases are a match to TRBD1. Germline V gene data show CDR1 as DFQATT and CDR2 as SNEGSKA (reference sequence). The CDR3 sequence is 13 residues long. V lost 3 bases, J lost 4 bases, and 4 bases stayed unmatched. CDR3 in amino acids: CSASITGGTEAFF. DNA of the CDR3: TGCAGTGCTAGCATTACAGGGGGCACTGAAGCTTTCTTT.

This clonotype was observed a few times. This rearrangement joins TRBV10-3 to TRBJ2-1; D gene ambiguous. The CDR3 spans 13 residues. With 3 bases removed from V and 5 bases from J, the gap between germline ends came to 8 bases. Germline CDR1 ENHRY, CDR2 SYGVKD. The CDR3 nucleotides read TGTGCCATCAGTGAAAGGGTGGACAATGAGCAGTTCTTC. Translation: CAISERVDNEQFF.

This clonotype turned up a few times. Written as DNA, the CDR3 is TGTGCCAGCAGCGGAGGACTAGCCTACACCGGGGAGCTGTTTTTT. The encoded protein is CASSGGLAYTGELFF. The chain uses TRBV9 and TRBJ2-2; 8 bases map to TRBD2. Germline trimming cut 3 bases from V and 3 bases from J; bases unmatched to any gene: 4. This CDR3 spans 15 amino acids. Looked up from germline, CDR1 is SGDLS and CDR2 is YYNGEE.

The rearrangement joins TRBV10-3 to TRBJ2-1, with D tentatively TRBD1 (5 bases). Germline loops: CDR1 ENHRY, CDR2 SYGVKD. V was shortened by 2 bases and J by 10 bases, with 18 bases between the two germline ends. The CDR3 length is 15 residues. In nucleotides, the CDR3 is TGTGCCATCAGTGAGGGGGCGCGGAGACTTGGGGAGCAGTTCTTC. Its translation: CAISEGARRLGEQFF.

The J gene is TRBJ2-7, the V gene TRBV5-1; 7 bases are a match to TRBD1. Trimming at V came to 3 bases and at J to 9 bases, leaving 12 bases not matched to a gene. From germline, CDR1 is SGHRS and CDR2 YFSETQ. This CDR3 contains 14 residues. CDR3 bases: TGCGCCAGCAGCTCGGGACCGAAGGGGGCTGGGCAGTACTTC. Its translation is CASSSGPKGAGQYF.

The chain links TRBV6-1 to TRBJ2-7; weak D call: TRBD2 (6 bases). The germline CDR1 and CDR2 sequences are MNHNS and SASEGT. With 6 bases removed from V and 4 bases from J, the gap between germline ends came to 19 bases. CDR3 size: 15 residues. CDR3 sequence: CASSQNAAGRYEQYF. The CDR3 nucleotides are TGTGCCAGCAGCCAAAACGCTGCAGGGAGGTACGAGCAGTACTTC.

The chain has TRBV5-1 and TRBJ2-3, with D tentatively TRBD2 (5 bases). This CDR3 has 16 amino acids. The V gene's germline CDR1 is SGHRS and CDR2 YFSETQ. Trimming stripped 4 bases from V and 2 bases from J, with 17 bases between. CDR3 residues: CASSRPRGWDTDTQYF. DNA of the CDR3: TGCGCCAGCAGCCGGCCCCGGGGATGGGACACAGATACGCAGTATTTT.

This clonotype has just a few counts. The chain employs TRBV7-2 and TRBJ2-3; D perhaps matches TRBD1 (6 bases). The germline gives CDR1 SGHTA, CDR2 FQGNSA. The CDR3 sequence is 16 residues long. Trimming left V 1 base short and J 4 bases short, with 15 bases between. Here the CDR3 DNA reads TGTGCCAGCAGCTTAGGAGGTACAGGGTCAGCAGATACGCAGTATTTT. Amino acids: CASSLGGTGSADTQYF.

This chain links TRBV10-3 with TRBJ2-5; D may match TRBD1 or TRBD2 (5 bases each). This CDR3 comprises 15 residues. V was shortened by 7 bases and J by 5 bases, with 20 bases between the two germline ends. The germline CDR1 and CDR2 sequences are ENHRY and SYGVKD. CDR3 amino acids: CAINQGGWGLETQYF. CDR3 DNA: TGTGCCATCAATCAAGGCGGGTGGGGCCTGGAGACCCAGTACTTC.

This clonotype has just a few counts. V and J are TRBV5-6 and TRBJ2-3, with TRBD2 as a possible D gene (7 bases). Trimming took off 3 bases at V and 2 bases at J, with 19 bases between the two ends. Germline values: CDR1 SGHDT, CDR2 YYEEEE. CDR3 length: 17 residues. The CDR3 DNA is TGTGCCAGCAGCTCCGGCCGTGGGGGGGCCATCACAGATACGCAGTATTTT. Translation gives CASSSGRGGAITDTQYF.

The V and J genes are TRBV5-1 and TRBJ1-1; D may be TRBD1 (5 bases). The V end lost 0 bases, the J end lost 3 bases, and 9 bases lay between the germline ends. CDR3 length: 14 amino acids. Germline-derived CDR1 and CDR2 are SGHRS and YFSETQ. This chain's CDR3 is CASSLGDPYTEAFF. CDR3 nucleotide sequence: TGCGCCAGCAGCTTGGGGGACCCTTACACTGAAGCTTTCTTT.

This clonotype was found a few times. The chain employs TRBV20-1 and TRBJ2-1; D not certain. The CDR3 extends over 14 amino acids. Per the germline V gene, CDR1 is DFQATT and CDR2 is SNEGSKA (reference sequence). Trimming took off 5 bases at V and 5 bases at J, with 16 bases between the two ends. CDR3 protein: CSAARGYPHNEQFF. The CDR3, as DNA: TGCAGTGCTGCCCGCGGTTACCCCCACAATGAGCAGTTCTTC.